This T cell receptor (beta chain) was sequenced in a study of control samples from healthy donors and cancer patients. Method: immunoSEQ multiplex PCR; TCRdb's copy keeps in-frame clones and lacks some. The sample carries around 53,000 clones, about nine tenths recorded once. Germline CDR1 reads LGHDT; CDR2 reads YNNKEL (reference sequence). CDR3 length: 13 residues. V was clipped by 1 base and J by 5 bases, with 9 bases between them. The rearrangement joins TRBV3-1 (or the pseudogene TRBV3-2) to TRBJ2-7; D call uncertain. The TCR comes from a man aged 55 to 69 with head and neck cancer. Sequenced input: PBMCs. CDR3 amino acids: CASSQASAHEQYF. As DNA, the CDR3 is TGTGCCAGCAGCCAAGCCTCTGCCCACGAGCAGTACTTC.